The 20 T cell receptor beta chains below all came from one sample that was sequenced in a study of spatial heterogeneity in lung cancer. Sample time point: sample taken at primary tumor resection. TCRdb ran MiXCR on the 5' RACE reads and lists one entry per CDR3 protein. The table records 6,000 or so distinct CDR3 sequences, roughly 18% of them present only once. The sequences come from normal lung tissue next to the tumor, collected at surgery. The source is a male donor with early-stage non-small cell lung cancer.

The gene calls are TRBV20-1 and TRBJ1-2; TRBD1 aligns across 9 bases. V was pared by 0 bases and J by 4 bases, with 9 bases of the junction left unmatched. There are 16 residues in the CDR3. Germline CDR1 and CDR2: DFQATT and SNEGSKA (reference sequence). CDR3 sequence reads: CSARDPTGGAGYGYTF. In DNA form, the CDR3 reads TGCAGTGCTAGAGATCCTACAGGGGGCGCGGGCTATGGCTACACCTTC.

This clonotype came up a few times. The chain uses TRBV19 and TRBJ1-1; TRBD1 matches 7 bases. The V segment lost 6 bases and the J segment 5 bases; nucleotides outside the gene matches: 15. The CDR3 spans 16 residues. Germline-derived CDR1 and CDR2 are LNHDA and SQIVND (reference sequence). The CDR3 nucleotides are TGTGCCAGTAGCCTATGGGACAGCGGGTCGACAACTGAAGCTTTCTTT. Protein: CASSLWDSGSTTEAFF. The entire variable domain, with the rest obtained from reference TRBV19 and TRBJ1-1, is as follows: DGGITQSPKYLFRKEGQNVTLSCEQNLNHDAMYWYRQDPGQGLRLIYYSQIVNDFQKGDIAEGYSVSREKKESFPLTVTSAQKNPTAFYLCASSLWDSGSTTEAFFGQGTRLTVV.

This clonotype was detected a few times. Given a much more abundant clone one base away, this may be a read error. The CDR3 is CASSLVPAGDLDEQYF. CDR3 coding DNA: TGTGCCAGCAGCTTAGTGCCGGCAGGGGATCTCGACGAGCAGTACTTC. The chain recombines TRBV7-8 with TRBJ2-7; D might be TRBD1 (6 bases). Trimming stripped 1 base from V and 5 bases from J, with 18 bases between. In germline, CDR1 is SGHVS, CDR2 FQNEAQ. This CDR3 is built from 16 residues. The full variable domain, in which reference TRBV7-8 and TRBJ2-7 provide the parts outside the CDR3, is GAGVSQSPRYKVAKRGQDVALRCDPISGHVSLFWYQQALGQGPEFLTYFQNEAQLDKSGLPSDRFFAERPEGSVSTLKIQRTQQEDSAVYLCASSLVPAGDLDEQYFGPGTRLTVT.

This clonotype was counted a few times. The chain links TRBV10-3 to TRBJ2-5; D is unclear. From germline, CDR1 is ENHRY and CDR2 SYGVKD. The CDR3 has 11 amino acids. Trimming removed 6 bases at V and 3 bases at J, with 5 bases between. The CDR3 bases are TGTGCCATCAGCTCGGAAGAGACCCAGTACTTC. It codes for CAISSEETQYF.

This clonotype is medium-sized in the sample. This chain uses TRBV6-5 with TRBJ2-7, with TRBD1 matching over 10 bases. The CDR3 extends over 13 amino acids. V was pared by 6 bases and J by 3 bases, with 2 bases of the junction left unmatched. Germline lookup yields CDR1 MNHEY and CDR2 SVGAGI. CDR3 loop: CASRRTGGYEQYF. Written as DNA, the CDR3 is TGTGCCAGCAGAAGGACAGGGGGCTACGAGCAGTACTTC.

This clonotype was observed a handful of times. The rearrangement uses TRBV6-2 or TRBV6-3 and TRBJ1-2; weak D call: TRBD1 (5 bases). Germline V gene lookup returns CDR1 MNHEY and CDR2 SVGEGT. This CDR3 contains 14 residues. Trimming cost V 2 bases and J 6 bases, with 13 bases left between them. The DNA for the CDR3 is TGTGCCAGCAGTTACGCGGGACGGCTGGATGGCTACACCTTC. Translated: CASSYAGRLDGYTF.

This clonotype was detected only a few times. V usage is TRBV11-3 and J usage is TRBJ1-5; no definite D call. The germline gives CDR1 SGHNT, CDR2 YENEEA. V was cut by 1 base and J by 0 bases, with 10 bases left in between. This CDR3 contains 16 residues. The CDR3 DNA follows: TGTGCCAGCAGCTTAGTAGAGGTATATAGCAATCAGCCCCAGCATTTT. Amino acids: CASSLVEVYSNQPQHF.

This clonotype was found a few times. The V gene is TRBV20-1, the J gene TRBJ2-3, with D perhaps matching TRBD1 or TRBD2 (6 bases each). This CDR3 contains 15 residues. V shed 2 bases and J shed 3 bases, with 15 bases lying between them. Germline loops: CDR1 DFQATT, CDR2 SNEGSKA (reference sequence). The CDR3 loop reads CSARWPAGQTDTQYF. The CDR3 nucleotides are TGCAGTGCTAGATGGCCGGCGGGACAAACAGATACGCAGTATTTT.

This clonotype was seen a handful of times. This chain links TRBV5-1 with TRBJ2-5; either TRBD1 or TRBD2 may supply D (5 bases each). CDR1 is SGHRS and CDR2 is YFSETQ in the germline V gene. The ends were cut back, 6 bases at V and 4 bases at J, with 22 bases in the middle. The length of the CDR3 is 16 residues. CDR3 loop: CASNEGSTNPGETQYF. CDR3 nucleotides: TGCGCCAGCAACGAGGGGTCAACAAATCCTGGAGAGACCCAGTACTTC.

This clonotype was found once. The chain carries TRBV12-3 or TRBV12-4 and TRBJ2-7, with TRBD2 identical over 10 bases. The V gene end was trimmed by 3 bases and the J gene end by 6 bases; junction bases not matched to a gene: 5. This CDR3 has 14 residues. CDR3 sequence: CASSLSGRASEQYF. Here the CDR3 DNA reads TGTGCCAGCAGTTTGAGCGGGAGGGCCTCCGAGCAGTACTTC.

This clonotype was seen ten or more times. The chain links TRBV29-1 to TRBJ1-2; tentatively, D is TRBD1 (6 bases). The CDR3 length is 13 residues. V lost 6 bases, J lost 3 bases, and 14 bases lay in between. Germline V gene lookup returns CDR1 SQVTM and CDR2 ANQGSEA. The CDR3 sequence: CSVLTGKYYGYTF. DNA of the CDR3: TGCAGCGTACTCACAGGGAAATACTATGGCTACACCTTC.

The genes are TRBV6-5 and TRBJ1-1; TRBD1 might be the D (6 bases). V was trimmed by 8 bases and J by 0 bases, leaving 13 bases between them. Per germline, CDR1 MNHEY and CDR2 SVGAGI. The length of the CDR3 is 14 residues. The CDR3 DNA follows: TGTGCCAGCGTCCCAGGGGTAATGAACACTGAAGCTTTCTTT. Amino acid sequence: CASVPGVMNTEAFF.

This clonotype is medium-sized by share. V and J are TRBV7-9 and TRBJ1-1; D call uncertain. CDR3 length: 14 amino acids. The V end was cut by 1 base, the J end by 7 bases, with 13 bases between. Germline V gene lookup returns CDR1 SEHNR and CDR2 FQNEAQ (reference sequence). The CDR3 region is CASSLGRSMGEAFF. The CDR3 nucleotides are TGTGCCAGCAGCTTAGGACGGTCCATGGGTGAAGCTTTCTTT.

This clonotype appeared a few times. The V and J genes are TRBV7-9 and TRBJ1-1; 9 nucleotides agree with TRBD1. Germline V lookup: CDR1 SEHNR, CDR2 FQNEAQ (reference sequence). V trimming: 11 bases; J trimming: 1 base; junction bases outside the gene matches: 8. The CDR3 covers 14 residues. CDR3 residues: CAGGQGYGNTEAFF. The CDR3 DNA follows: TGTGCCGGGGGACAGGGCTACGGGAACACTGAAGCTTTCTTT.

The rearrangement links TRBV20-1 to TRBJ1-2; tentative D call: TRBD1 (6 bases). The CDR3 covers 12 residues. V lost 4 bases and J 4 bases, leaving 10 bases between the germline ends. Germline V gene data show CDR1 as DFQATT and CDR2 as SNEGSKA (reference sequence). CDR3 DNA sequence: TGCAGTGCTACTGGACAGACCTATGGCTACACCTTC. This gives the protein CSATGQTYGYTF.

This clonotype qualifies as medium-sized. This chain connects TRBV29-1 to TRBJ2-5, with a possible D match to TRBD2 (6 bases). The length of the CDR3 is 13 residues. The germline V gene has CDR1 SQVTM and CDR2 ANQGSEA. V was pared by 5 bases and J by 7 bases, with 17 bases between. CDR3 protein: CSVRELATGTQYF. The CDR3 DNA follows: TGCAGCGTTCGGGAACTAGCTACGGGGACCCAGTACTTC.

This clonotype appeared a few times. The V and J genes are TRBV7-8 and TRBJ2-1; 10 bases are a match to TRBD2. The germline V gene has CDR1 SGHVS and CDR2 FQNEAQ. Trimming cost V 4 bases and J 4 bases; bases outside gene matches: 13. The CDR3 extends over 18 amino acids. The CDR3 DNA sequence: TGTGCCAGCAGCTCCTTCCGACTAGCGGGTTACGGATACAATGAGCAGTTCTTC. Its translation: CASSSFRLAGYGYNEQFF.

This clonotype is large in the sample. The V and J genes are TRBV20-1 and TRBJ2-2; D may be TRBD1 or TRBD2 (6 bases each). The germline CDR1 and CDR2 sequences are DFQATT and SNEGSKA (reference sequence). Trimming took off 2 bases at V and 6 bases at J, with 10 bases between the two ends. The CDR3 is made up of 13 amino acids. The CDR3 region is CSARSGASGELFF. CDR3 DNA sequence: TGCAGTGCTAGATCGGGGGCCTCCGGGGAGCTGTTTTTT.

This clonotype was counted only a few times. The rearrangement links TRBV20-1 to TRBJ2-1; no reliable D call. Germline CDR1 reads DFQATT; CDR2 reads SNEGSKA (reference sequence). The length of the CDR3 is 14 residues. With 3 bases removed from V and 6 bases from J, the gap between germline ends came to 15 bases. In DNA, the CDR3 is TGCAGTGCTAGTCTAAGGGAACGGCGCAATGAGCAGTTCTTC. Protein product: CSASLRERRNEQFF.

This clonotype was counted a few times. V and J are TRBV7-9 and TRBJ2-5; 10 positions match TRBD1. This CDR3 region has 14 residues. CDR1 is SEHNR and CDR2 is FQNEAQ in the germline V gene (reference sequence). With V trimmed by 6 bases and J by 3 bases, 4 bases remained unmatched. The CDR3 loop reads CASRPGTGEETQYF. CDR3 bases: TGTGCCAGCAGACCAGGGACAGGGGAAGAGACCCAGTACTTC.